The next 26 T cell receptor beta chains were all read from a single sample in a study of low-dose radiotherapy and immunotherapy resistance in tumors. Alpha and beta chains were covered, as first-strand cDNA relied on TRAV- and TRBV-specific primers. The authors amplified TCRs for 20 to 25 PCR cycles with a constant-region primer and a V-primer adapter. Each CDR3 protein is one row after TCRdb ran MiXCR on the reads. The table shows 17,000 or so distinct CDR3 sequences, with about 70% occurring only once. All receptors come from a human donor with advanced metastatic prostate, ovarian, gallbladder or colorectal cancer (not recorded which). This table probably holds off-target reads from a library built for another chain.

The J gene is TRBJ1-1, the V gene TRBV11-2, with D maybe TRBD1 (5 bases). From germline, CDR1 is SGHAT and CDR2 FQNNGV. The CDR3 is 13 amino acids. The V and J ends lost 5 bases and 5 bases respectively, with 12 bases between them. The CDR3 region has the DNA TGTGCCAGCAGCGGAGGGGAAGTGACTGAAGCTTTCTTT. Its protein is CASSGGEVTEAFF.

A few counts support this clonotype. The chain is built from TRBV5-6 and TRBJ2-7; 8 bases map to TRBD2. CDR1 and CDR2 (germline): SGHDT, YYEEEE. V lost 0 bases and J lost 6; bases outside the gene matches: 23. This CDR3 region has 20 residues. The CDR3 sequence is CASSLADGRFSGRGHGEQYF. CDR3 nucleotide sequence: TGTGCCAGCAGCTTGGCGGACGGTCGCTTCAGCGGGAGAGGGCACGGCGAGCAGTACTTC. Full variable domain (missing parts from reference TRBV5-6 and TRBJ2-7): DAGVTQSPTHLIKTRGQQVTLRCSPKSGHDTVSWYQQALGQGPQFIFQYYEEEERQRGNFPDRFSGHQFPNYSSELNVNALLLGDSALYLCASSLADGRFSGRGHGEQYFGPGTRLTVT.

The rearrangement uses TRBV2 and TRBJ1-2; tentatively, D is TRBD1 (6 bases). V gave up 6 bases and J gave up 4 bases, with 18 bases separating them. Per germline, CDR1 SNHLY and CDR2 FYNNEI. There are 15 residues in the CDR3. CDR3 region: CASRPRQEGLYGYTF. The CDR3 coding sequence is TGTGCCAGCAGGCCCAGACAGGAGGGTCTCTATGGCTACACCTTC.

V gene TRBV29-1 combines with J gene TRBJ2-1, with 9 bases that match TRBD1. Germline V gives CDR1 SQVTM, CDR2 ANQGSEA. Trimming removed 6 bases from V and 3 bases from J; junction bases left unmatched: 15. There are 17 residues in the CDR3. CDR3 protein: CSVSQGASRFDYNEQFF. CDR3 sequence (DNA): TGCAGCGTGTCACAGGGGGCGTCGCGTTTTGACTACAATGAGCAGTTCTTC.

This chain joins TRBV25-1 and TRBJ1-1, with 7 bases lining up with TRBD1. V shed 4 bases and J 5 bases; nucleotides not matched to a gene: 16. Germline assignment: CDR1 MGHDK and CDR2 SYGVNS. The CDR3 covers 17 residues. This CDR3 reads CASSGIDLLRGPTEAFF. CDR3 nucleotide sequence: TGTGCCAGCAGTGGGATCGATTTATTAAGGGGGCCTACTGAAGCTTTCTTT.

CDR3 residues: CASSIAGGGGEQFF. The CDR3, as DNA: TGTGCCAGCAGTATAGCGGGAGGGGGGGGTGAGCAGTTCTTC. The chain joins TRBV27 to TRBJ2-1; 11 nucleotides line up with TRBD2. V shed 5 bases, J shed 9 bases, and the junction held 6 bases outside the gene matches. CDR1 MNHEY and CDR2 SMNVEV come from the germline V gene (reference sequence). The CDR3 spans 14 residues.

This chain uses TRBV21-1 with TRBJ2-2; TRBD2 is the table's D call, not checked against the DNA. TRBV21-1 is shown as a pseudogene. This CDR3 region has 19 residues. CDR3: CASSKIGIGGSTDTGELFF. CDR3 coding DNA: TGTGCCAGCAGCAAAATCGGGATAGGCGGGAGTACGGATACCGGGGAGCTGTTTTTT.

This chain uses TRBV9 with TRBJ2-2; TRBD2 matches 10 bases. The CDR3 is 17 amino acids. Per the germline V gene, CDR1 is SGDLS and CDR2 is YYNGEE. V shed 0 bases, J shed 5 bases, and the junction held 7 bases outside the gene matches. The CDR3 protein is CASSVAGLAGVTGELFF. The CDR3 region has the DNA TGTGCCAGCAGCGTAGCGGGGCTAGCGGGGGTTACCGGGGAGCTGTTTTTT.

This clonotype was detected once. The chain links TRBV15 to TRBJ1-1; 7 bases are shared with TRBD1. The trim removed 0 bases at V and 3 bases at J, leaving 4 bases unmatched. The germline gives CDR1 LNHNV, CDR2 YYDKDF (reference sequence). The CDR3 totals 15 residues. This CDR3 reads CATSREPRGDTEAFF. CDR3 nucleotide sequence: TGTGCCACCAGCAGAGAACCCAGGGGGGACACTGAAGCTTTCTTT.

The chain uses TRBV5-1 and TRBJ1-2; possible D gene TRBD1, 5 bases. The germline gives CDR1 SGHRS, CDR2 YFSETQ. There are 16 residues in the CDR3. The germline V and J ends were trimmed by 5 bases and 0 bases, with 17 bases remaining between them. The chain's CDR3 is CASSFGGTGTNYGYTF. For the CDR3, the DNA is TGCGCCAGCAGTTTCGGGGGGACCGGCACTAACTATGGCTACACCTTC. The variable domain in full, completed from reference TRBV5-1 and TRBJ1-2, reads KAGVTQTPRYLIKTRGQQVTLSCSPISGHRSVSWYQQTPGQGLQFLFEYFSETQRNKGNFPGRFSGRQFSNSRSEMNVSTLELGDSALYLCASSFGGTGTNYGYTFGSGTRLTVV.

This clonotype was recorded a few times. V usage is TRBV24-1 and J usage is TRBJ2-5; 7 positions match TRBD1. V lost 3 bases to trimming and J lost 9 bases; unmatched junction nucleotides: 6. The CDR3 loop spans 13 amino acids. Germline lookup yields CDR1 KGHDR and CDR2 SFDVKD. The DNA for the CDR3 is TGTGCCACCAGTGATGTCGGACAGGCGGCCCAGTACTTC. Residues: CATSDVGQAAQYF.

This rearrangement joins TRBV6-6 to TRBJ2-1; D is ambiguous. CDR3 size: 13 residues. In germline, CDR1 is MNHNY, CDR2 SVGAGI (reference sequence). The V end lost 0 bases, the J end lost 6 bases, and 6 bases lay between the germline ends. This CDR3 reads CASSYSRSNEQFF. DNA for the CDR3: TGTGCCAGCAGTTACTCAAGAAGCAATGAGCAGTTCTTC.

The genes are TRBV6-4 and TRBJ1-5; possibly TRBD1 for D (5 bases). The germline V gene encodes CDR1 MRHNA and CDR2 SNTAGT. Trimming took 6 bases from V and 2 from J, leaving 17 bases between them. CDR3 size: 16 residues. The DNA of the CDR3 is TGTGCCAGCAGGAGGCTCATAAGGGGAGGCAATCAGCCCCAGCATTTT. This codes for CASRRLIRGGNQPQHF.

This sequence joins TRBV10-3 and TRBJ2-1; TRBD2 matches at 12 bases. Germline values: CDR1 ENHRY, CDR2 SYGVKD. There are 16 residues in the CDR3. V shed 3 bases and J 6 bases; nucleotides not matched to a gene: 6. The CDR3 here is CAISDPGLAGSNEQFF. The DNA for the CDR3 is TGTGCCATCAGTGACCCGGGACTAGCGGGCAGCAATGAGCAGTTCTTC.

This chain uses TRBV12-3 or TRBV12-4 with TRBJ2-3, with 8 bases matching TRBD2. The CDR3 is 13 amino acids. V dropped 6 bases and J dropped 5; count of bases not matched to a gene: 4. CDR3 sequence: CASSPGGGDTQYF. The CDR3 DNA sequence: TGTGCCAGCAGCCCCGGGGGGGGAGATACGCAGTATTTT.

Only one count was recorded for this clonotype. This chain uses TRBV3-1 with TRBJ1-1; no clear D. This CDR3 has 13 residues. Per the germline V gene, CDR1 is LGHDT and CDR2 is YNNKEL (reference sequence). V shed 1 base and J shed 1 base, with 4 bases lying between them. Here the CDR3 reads CASSQGRNTEAFF. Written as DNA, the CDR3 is TGTGCCAGCAGCCAAGGCAGGAACACTGAAGCTTTCTTT.

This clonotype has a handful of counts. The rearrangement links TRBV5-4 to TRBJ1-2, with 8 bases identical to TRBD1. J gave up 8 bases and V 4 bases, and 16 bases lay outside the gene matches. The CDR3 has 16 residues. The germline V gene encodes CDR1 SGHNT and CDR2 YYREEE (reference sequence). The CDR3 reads CASSPTERTGLGGYTF. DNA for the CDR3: TGTGCCAGCAGCCCAACAGAGAGGACAGGGCTCGGGGGCTACACCTTC.

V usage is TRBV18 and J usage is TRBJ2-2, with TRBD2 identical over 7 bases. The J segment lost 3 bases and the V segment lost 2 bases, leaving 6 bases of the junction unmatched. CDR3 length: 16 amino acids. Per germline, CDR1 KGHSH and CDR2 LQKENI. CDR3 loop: CASSPVASGDTGELFF. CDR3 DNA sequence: TGTGCCAGCTCACCAGTCGCGAGCGGGGACACCGGGGAGCTGTTTTTT.

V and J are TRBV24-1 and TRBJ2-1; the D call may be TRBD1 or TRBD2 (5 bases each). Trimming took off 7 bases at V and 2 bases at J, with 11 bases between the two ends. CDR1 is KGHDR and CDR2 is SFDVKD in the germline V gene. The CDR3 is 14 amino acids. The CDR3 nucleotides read TGTGCCACCAGAGGGGAGTCTCCCTACAATGAGCAGTTCTTC. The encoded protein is CATRGESPYNEQFF.

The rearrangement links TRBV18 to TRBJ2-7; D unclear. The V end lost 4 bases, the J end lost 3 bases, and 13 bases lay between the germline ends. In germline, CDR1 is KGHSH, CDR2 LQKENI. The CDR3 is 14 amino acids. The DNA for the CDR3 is TGTGCCAGCTCACTCCCGACTTCCATCTACGAGCAGTACTTC. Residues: CASSLPTSIYEQYF.

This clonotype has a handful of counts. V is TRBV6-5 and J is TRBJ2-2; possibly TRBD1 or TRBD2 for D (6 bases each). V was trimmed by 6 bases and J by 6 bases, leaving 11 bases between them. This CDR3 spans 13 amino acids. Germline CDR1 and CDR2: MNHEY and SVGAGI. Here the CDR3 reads CASRAGEAGELFF. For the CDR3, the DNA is TGTGCCAGCAGGGCAGGGGAGGCCGGGGAGCTGTTTTTT.

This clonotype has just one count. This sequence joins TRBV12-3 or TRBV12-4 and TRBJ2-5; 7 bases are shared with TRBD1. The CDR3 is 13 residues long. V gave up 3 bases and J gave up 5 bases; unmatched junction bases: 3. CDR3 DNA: TGTGCCAGCAGTTTTACAGGGGTCGAGACCCAGTACTTC. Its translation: CASSFTGVETQYF.

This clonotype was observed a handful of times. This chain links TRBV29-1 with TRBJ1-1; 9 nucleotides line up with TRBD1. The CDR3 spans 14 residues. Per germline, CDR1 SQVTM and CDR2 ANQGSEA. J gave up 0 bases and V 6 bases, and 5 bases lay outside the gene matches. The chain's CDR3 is CSVTGTGMNTEAFF. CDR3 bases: TGCAGCGTCACCGGGACAGGGATGAACACTGAAGCTTTCTTT.

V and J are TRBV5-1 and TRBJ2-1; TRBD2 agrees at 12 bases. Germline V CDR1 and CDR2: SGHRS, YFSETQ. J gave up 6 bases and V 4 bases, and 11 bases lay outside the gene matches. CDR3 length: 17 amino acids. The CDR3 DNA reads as TGCGCCAGCAGCCCGTCCGGGACTAGCGGGTGGGGCAATGAGCAGTTCTTC. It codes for CASSPSGTSGWGNEQFF.

CDR3 in DNA: TGTGCCAGCAGTTACCGCCGCGGAGCGGGGAACACAGATACGCAGTATTTT. Its translation is CASSYRRGAGNTDTQYF. The J gene is TRBJ2-3, the V gene TRBV6-2 or TRBV6-3, with 7 positions matching TRBD2. This CDR3 region has 17 residues. Per germline, CDR1 MNHEY and CDR2 SVGEGT. Trimming took 2 bases from V and 2 from J; bases not matched to a gene: 10.

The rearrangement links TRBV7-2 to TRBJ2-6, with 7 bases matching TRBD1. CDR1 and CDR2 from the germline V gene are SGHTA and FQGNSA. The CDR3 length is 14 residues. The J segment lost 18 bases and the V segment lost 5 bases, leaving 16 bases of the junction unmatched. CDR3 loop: CASSVGQAAGIPTF. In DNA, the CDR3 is TGTGCCAGCAGCGTCGGACAGGCGGCCGGGATCCCGACTTTC.